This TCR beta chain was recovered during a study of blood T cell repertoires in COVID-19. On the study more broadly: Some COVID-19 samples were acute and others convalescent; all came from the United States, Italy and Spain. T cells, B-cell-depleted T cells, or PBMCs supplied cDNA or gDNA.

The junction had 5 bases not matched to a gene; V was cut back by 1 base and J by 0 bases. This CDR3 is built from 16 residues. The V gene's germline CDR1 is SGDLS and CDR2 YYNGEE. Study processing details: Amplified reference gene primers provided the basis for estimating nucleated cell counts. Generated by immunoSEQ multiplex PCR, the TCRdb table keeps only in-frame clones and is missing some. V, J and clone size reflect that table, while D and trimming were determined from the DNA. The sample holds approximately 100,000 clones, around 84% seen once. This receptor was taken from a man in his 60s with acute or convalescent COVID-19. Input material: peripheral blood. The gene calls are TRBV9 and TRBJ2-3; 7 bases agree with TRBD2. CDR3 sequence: CASSVRRRGSTDTQYF. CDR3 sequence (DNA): TGTGCCAGCAGCGTACGAAGGCGGGGGAGCACAGATACGCAGTATTTT.